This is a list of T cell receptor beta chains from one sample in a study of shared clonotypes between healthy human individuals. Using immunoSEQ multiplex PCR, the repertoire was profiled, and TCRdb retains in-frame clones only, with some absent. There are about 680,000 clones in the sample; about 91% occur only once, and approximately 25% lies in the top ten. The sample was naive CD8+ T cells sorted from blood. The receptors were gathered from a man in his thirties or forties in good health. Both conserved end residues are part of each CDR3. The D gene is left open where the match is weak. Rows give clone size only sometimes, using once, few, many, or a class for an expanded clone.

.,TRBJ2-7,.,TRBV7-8,CASSLSRGPYEQYF,TGTGCCAGCAGCTTATCGAGGGGTCCCTACGAGCAGTACTTC
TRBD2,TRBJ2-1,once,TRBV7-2,CASSLVAGTIQDNEQFF,TGTGCCAGCAGCTTAGTAGCAGGGACTATCCAGGACAATGAGCAGTTCTTC
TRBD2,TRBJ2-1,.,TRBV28,CASSYIVGLAEDEQFF,TGTGCCAGCAGTTATATCGTGGGCCTAGCGGAAGATGAGCAGTTCTTC
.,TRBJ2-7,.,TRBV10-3,CAISESGAHEQYF,TGTGCCATCAGTGAGTCGGGGGCTCACGAGCAGTACTTC
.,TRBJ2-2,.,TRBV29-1,CSVEIADEPGELFF,TGCAGCGTTGAAATAGCGGATGAACCCGGGGAGCTGTTTTTT
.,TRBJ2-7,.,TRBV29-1,CSVAGLSYEQYF,TGCAGCGTTGCGGGACTGTCCTACGAGCAGTACTTC
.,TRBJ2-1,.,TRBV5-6,CASSFPADNEQFF,TGTGCCAGCAGCTTTCCAGCAGACAATGAGCAGTTCTTC
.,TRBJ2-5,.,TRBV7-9,CASSLEVQETQYF,TGTGCCAGCAGCTTAGAAGTGCAAGAGACCCAGTACTTC
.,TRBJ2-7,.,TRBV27,CASSLFSGILVEQYF,TGTGCCAGCAGTTTATTTTCCGGGATCCTGGTCGAGCAGTACTTC
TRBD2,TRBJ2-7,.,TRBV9,CASSASRSGRNFREQYF,TGTGCCAGCAGCGCGTCCCGTAGCGGGAGGAACTTTAGGGAGCAGTACTTC
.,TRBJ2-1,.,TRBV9,CASSVEGGTPYNEQFF,TGTGCCAGCAGCGTAGAGGGGGGAACCCCATACAATGAGCAGTTCTTC
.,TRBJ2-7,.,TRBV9,CASSVDGSSYEQYF,TGTGCCAGCAGCGTAGACGGAAGCTCCTACGAGCAGTACTTC
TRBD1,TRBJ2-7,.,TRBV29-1,CSVGTGEITEQYF,TGCAGCGTTGGGACAGGGGAAATAACCGAGCAGTACTTC
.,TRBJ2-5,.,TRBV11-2,CASGQIETQYF,TGTGCCAGCGGACAGATAGAGACCCAGTACTTC
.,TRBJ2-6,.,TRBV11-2,CASSPSFSGANVLTF,TGTGCCAGCAGCCCCTCATTTTCTGGGGCCAACGTCCTGACTTTC
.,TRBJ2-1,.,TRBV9,CASQPSEQFF,TGTGCCAGTCAGCCCAGCGAGCAGTTCTTC
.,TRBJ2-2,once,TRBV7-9,CASSLDNTGELFF,TGTGCCAGCAGCTTAGACAACACCGGGGAGCTGTTTTTT
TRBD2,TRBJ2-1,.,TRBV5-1,CASSFGLAGVDNEQFF,TGCGCCAGCAGCTTTGGGCTAGCGGGAGTTGACAATGAGCAGTTCTTC